This is a list of T cell receptor beta chains from one sample in a study of T cell changes during pregnancy in multiple sclerosis. The repertoire was sequenced with immunoSEQ multiplex PCR; TCRdb's copy has only in-frame clones and lacks some. The top ten hold about 6.9% of the sample, which has 29,000 or so clones, around 89% seen once. This material consisted of CD8+ T cells from peripheral blood mononuclear cells, taken in the second trimester of pregnancy. The origin of the receptors is a female donor with multiple sclerosis, enrolled in a pregnancy study. The CDR3 runs from the conserved cysteine through the conserved F or W. The order of the fields is CDR3 protein, CDR3 DNA, clone size, CDR3 length, D gene, V gene, J gene. D genes are given only for firm matches. Only part of the rows carry a size: once, few, many, or a class if the clone is expanded.

CASCPGTSGTGELFF,TGTGCCAGCTGCCCCGGGACTAGCGGCACCGGGGAGCTGTTTTTT,NA,15,TRBD2,TRBV6-5,TRBJ2-2
CASSQHKNTEAFF,TGTGCCAGCAGCCAACACAAGAACACTGAAGCTTTCTTT,NA,13,NA,TRBV14,TRBJ1-1
CASSLGTGAISVNEQYF,TGTGCCAGCAGCTTGGGAACAGGGGCTATATCGGTTAACGAGCAGTACTTC,NA,17,TRBD1,TRBV7-2,TRBJ2-7
CASARETQETQYF,TGTGCCAGCGCCCGGGAAACACAAGAGACCCAGTACTTC,NA,13,NA,TRBV27,TRBJ2-5
CASTSRLPSGTGEFTRYGYTF,TGTGCCAGTACCTCCCGCTTACCTTCCGGGACAGGGGAATTTACGCGATATGGCTACACCTTC,many,21,TRBD1,TRBV19,TRBJ1-2
CASSFDGYLRNTIYF,TGTGCCAGCAGTTTTGACGGGTATTTAAGAAACACCATATATTTT,NA,15,NA,TRBV27,TRBJ1-3
CASSLAGEGTDTQYF,TGTGCCAGCAGTTTAGCGGGAGAGGGCACAGATACGCAGTATTTT,NA,15,TRBD2,TRBV6-4,TRBJ2-3
CASSPAIGRGDTQYF,TGCGCCAGCAGCCCAGCCATAGGCAGGGGGGATACGCAGTATTTT,NA,15,TRBD1,TRBV4-1,TRBJ2-3
CASSSTTGYGYTF,TGTGCCAGCAGTTCCACGACAGGGTATGGCTACACCTTC,NA,13,TRBD1,TRBV28,TRBJ1-2
CASSFGLAGTQETQYF,TGTGCCAGCAGTTTCGGGCTAGCGGGTACCCAAGAGACCCAGTACTTC,NA,16,TRBD2,TRBV28,TRBJ2-5
CASSSPLAGEGRSSYNEQFF,TGCGCCAGCAGCTCACCACTAGCGGGAGAAGGTCGGAGCTCCTACAATGAGCAGTTCTTC,NA,20,TRBD2,TRBV5-1,TRBJ2-1
CASSPDSGYSPLHF,TGTGCCAGCAGTCCGGACAGCGGTTATTCACCCCTCCACTTT,few,14,NA,TRBV6-4,TRBJ1-6
CASSLIAGGVTDTQYF,TGTGCCAGCAGCTTAATAGCGGGGGGCGTCACAGATACGCAGTATTTT,NA,16,TRBD2,TRBV5-4,TRBJ2-3
CASSDTSEQVTDTQYF,TGTGCCAGCAGTGACACTAGCGAGCAAGTAACAGATACGCAGTATTTT,NA,16,TRBD2,TRBV2,TRBJ2-3
CASSLIQGAGELFF,TGTGCTAGCAGCTTAATACAGGGGGCCGGGGAGCTGTTTTTT,NA,14,TRBD1,TRBV7-7,TRBJ2-2
CASSLSPNQPQHF,TGTGCCAGCAGTTTATCCCCAAATCAGCCCCAGCATTTT,NA,13,NA,TRBV27,TRBJ1-5
CASSLSSGGSYEQYF,TGCGCCAGCAGCTTGAGTTCGGGGGGCTCCTACGAGCAGTACTTC,NA,15,TRBD2,TRBV5-1,TRBJ2-7
CASSQGGELFF,TGCGCCAGCAGTCAGGGCGGGGAGCTGTTTTTT,NA,11,NA,TRBV5-1,TRBJ2-2
CASSSRSGTPYGYTF,TGTGCCAGCAGTTCTAGGTCCGGGACACCCTATGGCTACACCTTC,NA,15,NA,TRBV27,TRBJ1-2
CATSSEGSLGNTIYF,TGTGCCACCAGCAGTGAGGGTTCGCTTGGAAACACCATATATTTT,few,15,NA,TRBV15,TRBJ1-3
CAWSEVVGGTEAFF,TGTGCCTGGAGTGAGGTGGTAGGGGGCACTGAAGCTTTCTTT,NA,14,NA,TRBV30,TRBJ1-1
CASSPGQTGHGYTF,TGTGCCAGCAGCCCCGGACAGACGGGGCATGGCTACACCTTC,NA,14,NA,TRBV7-3,TRBJ1-2
CASSSWGGLGAFF,TGTGCCAGCAGTTCGTGGGGCGGCCTGGGGGCTTTCTTT,NA,13,NA,TRBV27,TRBJ1-1
CASSLNTYSYGYTF,TGTGCCAGCAGTTTAAATACCTATTCCTATGGCTACACCTTC,NA,14,NA,TRBV6-5,TRBJ1-2
CASSQDRAGVQETQYF,TGCGCCAGCAGCCAAGATCGAGCGGGGGTGCAAGAGACCCAGTACTTC,NA,16,TRBD2,TRBV4-3,TRBJ2-5
CASSSRLGLASGELFF,TGTGCCAGCAGTTCCAGGCTGGGACTAGCGTCCGGGGAGCTGTTTTTT,once,16,TRBD2,TRBV28,TRBJ2-2
CASSEGGYGRGEQYF,TGTGCCAGCAGTGAAGGCGGGTACGGTCGGGGCGAGCAGTACTTC,once,15,NA,TRBV2,TRBJ2-7
CASSEQYGGRGVEEQFF,TGTGCCAGCAGTGAACAGTATGGTGGCAGGGGCGTCGAAGAGCAGTTCTTC,once,17,NA,TRBV6-1,TRBJ2-1
CASSWTVNTEAFF,TGTGCCAGCAGCTGGACAGTGAACACTGAAGCTTTCTTT,once,13,NA,TRBV11-2,TRBJ1-1
CASSNHEGASNEKLFF,TGTGCCAGTAGTAACCATGAGGGGGCGTCTAATGAAAAACTGTTTTTT,NA,16,TRBD1,TRBV19,TRBJ1-4
CASSPSGGLASYNEQFF,TGTGCCAGCAGCCCAAGTGGTGGACTAGCCTCCTACAATGAGCAGTTCTTC,NA,17,TRBD2,TRBV7-9,TRBJ2-1
CASSGMLRGPGANVLTF,TGTGCCAGCAGTGGTATGTTGCGGGGGCCTGGGGCCAACGTCCTGACTTTC,NA,17,NA,TRBV2,TRBJ2-6
CSVEDQRTEAFF,TGCAGCGTTGAGGATCAGCGCACTGAAGCTTTCTTT,once,12,NA,TRBV29-1,TRBJ1-1
CASSFPPGGQGAYEQYF,TGTGCCAGCAGTTTCCCCCCGGGGGGACAGGGGGCCTACGAGCAGTACTTC,NA,17,TRBD1,TRBV28,TRBJ2-7
CASSQEGDSGGGQETQYF,TGCGCCAGCAGCCAAGAGGGAGATAGCGGGGGGGGACAAGAGACCCAGTACTTC,NA,18,TRBD2,TRBV4-3,TRBJ2-5
CASRATGTSADTQYF,TGTGCCAGCAGAGCGACCGGGACTAGCGCAGATACGCAGTATTTT,NA,15,TRBD2,TRBV27,TRBJ2-3